The sequence of this T cell receptor beta chain was determined in a study of T cell responses to AZD1222 COVID-19 vaccine. Study background: Second-dose intervals of approximately 4 or approximately 12 weeks were pooled.

TCRdb's table, derived via immunoSEQ multiplex PCR, lists solely in-frame clones and lacks some. This sample carries 95,000 to 130,000 clones, 85% to 95% of them seen once, and the ten largest clones take 2.5% to 3.5%. Germline V CDR1 and CDR2: WSHSY, SAAADI. V lost 0 bases, J lost 0 bases, and 8 bases lay in between. The CDR3 is made up of 15 amino acids. A remark on this clone: Its antigen is unidentified.

Findings and limits, study-wide: Spike-specific TCR breadth and depth were elevated following two AZD1222 doses. Epitopes outside B.1.351 and B.1.1.7 mutated regions reportedly drew nearly half of spike TCRs.

This chain links TRBV10-2 with TRBJ1-1; D is unresolved. The source was peripheral blood, collected on day 0 of AZD1222 vaccination. The clonotype was recovered from an adult in good health. The CDR3 region is CASSESYGLNTEAFF. As DNA, the CDR3 is TGCGCCAGCAGTGAGTCGTACGGATTGAACACTGAAGCTTTCTTT.